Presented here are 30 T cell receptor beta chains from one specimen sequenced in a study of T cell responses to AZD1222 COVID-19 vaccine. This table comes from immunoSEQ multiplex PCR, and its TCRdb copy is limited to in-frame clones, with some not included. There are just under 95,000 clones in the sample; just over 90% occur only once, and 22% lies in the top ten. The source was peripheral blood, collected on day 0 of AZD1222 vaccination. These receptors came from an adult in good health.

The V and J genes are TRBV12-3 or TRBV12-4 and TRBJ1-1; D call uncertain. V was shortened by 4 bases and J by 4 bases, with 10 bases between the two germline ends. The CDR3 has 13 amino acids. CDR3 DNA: TGTGCCAGCAGTTCAAGCTGGGGCACTGAAGCTTTCTTT. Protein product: CASSSSWGTEAFF.

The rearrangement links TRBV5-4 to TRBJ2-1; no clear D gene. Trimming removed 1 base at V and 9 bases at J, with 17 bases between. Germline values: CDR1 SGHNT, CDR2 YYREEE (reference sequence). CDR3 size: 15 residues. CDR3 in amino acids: CASSLSADVLAEQFF. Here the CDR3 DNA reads TGTGCCAGCAGCTTGTCCGCAGATGTATTAGCTGAGCAGTTCTTC.

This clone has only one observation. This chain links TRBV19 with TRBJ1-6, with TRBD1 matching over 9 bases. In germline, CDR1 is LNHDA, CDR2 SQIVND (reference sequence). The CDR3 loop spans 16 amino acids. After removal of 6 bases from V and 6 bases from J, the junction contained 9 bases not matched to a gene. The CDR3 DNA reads TGTGCCAGTAGAAGACTGACAGGGGGGACTAATTCACCCCTCCACTTT. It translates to CASRRLTGGTNSPLHF. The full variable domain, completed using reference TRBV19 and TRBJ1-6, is DGGITQSPKYLFRKEGQNVTLSCEQNLNHDAMYWYRQDPGQGLRLIYYSQIVNDFQKGDIAEGYSVSREKKESFPLTVTSAQKNPTAFYLCASRRLTGGTNSPLHFGNGTRLTVT.

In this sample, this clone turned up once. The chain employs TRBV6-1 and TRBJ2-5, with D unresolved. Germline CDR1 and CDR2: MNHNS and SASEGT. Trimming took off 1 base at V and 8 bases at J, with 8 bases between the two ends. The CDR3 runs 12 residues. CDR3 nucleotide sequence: TGTGCCAGCAGTGAAGAACACAGTACCCAGTACTTC. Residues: CASSEEHSTQYF.

CDR3 sequence reads: CASTSEFRGNQPQHF. The DNA of the CDR3 is TGTGCCAGCACTTCCGAGTTCAGGGGCAATCAGCCCCAGCATTTT. V and J are TRBV28 and TRBJ1-5; possible D gene TRBD1, 5 bases. Trimming left V 7 bases short and J 2 bases short, with 15 bases between. Looked up from germline, CDR1 is MDHEN and CDR2 is SYDVKM. This CDR3 is 15 amino acids long.

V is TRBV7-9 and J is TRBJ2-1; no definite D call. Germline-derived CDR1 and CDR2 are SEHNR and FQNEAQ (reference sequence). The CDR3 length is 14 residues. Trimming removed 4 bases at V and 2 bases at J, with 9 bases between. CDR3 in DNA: TGTGCCAGCAGCTCCCCGGGTACCTACAATGAGCAGTTCTTC. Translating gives CASSSPGTYNEQFF.

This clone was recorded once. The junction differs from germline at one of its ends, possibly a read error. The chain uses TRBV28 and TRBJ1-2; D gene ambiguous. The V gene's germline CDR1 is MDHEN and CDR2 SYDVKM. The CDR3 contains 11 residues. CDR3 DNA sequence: TGCGGGAGTGGAGCTAACTATGGCTACACCTTC. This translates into CGSGANYGYTF.

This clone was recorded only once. The CDR3 region is CASSLSRDVVQVYGYTF. Here the CDR3 DNA reads TGTGCCAGTAGCCTGTCCCGGGACGTTGTTCAAGTCTATGGCTACACCTTC. V usage is TRBV19 and J usage is TRBJ1-2; maybe TRBD1 (5 bases). V was pared by 6 bases and J by 4 bases, with 24 bases between. This CDR3 is 17 amino acids long. Germline V gene sequence: CDR1 LNHDA, CDR2 SQIVND (reference sequence).

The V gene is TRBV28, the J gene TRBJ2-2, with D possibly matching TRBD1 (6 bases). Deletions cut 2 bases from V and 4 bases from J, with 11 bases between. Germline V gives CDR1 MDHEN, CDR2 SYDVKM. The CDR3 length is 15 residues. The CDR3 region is CASSLAQGSTGELFF. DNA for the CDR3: TGTGCCAGCAGTTTAGCACAGGGAAGCACCGGGGAGCTGTTTTTT. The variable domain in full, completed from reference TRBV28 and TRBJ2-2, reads DVKVTQSSRYLVKRTGEKVFLECVQDMDHENMFWYRQDPGLGLRLIYFSYDVKMKEKGDIPEGYSVSREKKERFSLILESASTNQTSMYLCASSLAQGSTGELFFGEGSRLTVL.

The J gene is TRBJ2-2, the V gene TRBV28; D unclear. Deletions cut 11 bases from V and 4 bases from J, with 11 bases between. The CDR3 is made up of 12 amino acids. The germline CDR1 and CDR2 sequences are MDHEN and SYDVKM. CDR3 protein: CAGRSSTGELFF. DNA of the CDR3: TGTGCCGGACGGAGTAGCACCGGGGAGCTGTTTTTT.

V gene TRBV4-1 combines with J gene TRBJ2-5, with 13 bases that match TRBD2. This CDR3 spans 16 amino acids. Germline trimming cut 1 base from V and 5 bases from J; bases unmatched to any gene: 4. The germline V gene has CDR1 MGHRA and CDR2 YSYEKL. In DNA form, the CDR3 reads TGCGCCAGCAGCCAAGTCGGACTAGCGGGGGTCGAGACCCAGTACTTC. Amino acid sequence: CASSQVGLAGVETQYF.

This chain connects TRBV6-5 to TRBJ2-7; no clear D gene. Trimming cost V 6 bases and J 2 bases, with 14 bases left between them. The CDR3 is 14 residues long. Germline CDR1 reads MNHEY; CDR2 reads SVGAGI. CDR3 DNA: TGTGCCAGCAGAAACGCCGGGTACACCTACGAGCAGTACTTC. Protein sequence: CASRNAGYTYEQYF.

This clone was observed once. This chain's CDR3 is CASSSPPQGANGYTF. The CDR3 coding sequence is TGCGCCAGCAGCTCACCCCCACAGGGGGCCAATGGCTACACCTTC. The V gene is TRBV5-1, the J gene TRBJ1-2, with 9 bases that match TRBD1. This CDR3 has 15 amino acids. The V segment lost 3 bases and the J segment 6 bases; nucleotides outside the gene matches: 9. Germline V gene lookup returns CDR1 SGHRS and CDR2 YFSETQ.

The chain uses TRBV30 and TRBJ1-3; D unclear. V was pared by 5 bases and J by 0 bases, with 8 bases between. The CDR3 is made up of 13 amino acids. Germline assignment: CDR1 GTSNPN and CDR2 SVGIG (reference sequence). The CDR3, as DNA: TGTGCCTGGCAAGCACTCTCTGGAAACACCATATATTTT. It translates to CAWQALSGNTIYF.

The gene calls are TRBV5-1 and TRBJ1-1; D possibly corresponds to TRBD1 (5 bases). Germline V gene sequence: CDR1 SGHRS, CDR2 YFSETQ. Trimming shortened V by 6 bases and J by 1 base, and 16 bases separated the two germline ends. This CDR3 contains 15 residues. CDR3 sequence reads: CASTPGGRTNTEAFF. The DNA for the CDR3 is TGCGCCAGCACCCCTGGGGGACGGACGAACACTGAAGCTTTCTTT. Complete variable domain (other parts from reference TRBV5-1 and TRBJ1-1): KAGVTQTPRYLIKTRGQQVTLSCSPISGHRSVSWYQQTPGQGLQFLFEYFSETQRNKGNFPGRFSGRQFSNSRSEMNVSTLELGDSALYLCASTPGGRTNTEAFFGQGTRLTVV.

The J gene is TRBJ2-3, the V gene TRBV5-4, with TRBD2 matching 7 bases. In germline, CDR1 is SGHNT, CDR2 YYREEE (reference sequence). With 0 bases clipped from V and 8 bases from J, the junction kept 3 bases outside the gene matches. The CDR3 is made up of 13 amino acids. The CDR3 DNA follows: TGTGCCAGCAGCTTGGGGACGGGGGGTACGCAGTATTTT. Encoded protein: CASSLGTGGTQYF. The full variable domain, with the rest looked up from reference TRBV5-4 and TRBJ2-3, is ETGVTQSPTHLIKTRGQQVTLRCSSQSGHNTVSWYQQALGQGPQFIFQYYREEENGRGNFPPRFSGLQFPNYSSELNVNALELDDSALYLCASSLGTGGTQYFGPGTRLTVL.

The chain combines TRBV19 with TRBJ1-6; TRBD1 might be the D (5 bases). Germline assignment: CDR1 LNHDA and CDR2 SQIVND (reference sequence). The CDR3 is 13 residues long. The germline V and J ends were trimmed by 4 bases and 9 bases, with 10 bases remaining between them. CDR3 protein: CASSTTGGSPLHF. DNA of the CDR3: TGTGCCAGTAGTACCACAGGTGGTTCACCCCTCCACTTT.

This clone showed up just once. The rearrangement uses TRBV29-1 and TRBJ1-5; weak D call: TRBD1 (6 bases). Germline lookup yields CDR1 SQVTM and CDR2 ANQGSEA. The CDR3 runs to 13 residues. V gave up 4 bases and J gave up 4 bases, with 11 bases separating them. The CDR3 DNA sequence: TGCAGCGTTGTGGGTCAGGGGAATCAGCCCCAGCATTTT. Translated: CSVVGQGNQPQHF.

The CDR3 region has the DNA TGCGCCAGCAGCCGCGGCCGGGGCCAGAACTATGGCTACACCTTC. Translating gives CASSRGRGQNYGYTF. The V and J genes are TRBV4-3 and TRBJ1-2; D perhaps matches TRBD1 (5 bases). The V gene's germline CDR1 is LGHNA and CDR2 YSLEER. This CDR3 comprises 15 residues. V lost 4 bases and J lost 2, with 14 bases in between.

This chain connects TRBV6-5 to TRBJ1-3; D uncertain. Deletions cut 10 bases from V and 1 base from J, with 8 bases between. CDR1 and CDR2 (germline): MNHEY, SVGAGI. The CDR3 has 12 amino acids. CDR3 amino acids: CATDRSGNTIYF. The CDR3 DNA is TGTGCCACGGACCGTTCTGGAAACACCATATATTTT.

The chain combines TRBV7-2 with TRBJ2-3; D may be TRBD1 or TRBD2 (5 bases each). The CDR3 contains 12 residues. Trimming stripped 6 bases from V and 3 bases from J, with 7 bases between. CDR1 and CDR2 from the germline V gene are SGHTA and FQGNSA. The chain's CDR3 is CASRGVTDTQYF. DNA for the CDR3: TGTGCCAGCAGGGGGGTTACAGATACGCAGTATTTT.

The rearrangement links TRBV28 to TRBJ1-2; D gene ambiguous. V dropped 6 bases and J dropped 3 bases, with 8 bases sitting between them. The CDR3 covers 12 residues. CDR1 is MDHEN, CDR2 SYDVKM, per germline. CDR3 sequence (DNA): TGTGCCAGCAGCTGGCAGGACTATGGCTACACCTTC. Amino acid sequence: CASSWQDYGYTF.

CDR3 protein: CSVAKGTGSYEQYF. As DNA, the CDR3 is TGCAGCGTTGCAAAAGGGACAGGGAGCTACGAGCAGTACTTC. This chain connects TRBV29-1 to TRBJ2-7, with 9 bases aligning to TRBD1. This CDR3 is 14 amino acids long. The V gene's germline CDR1 is SQVTM and CDR2 ANQGSEA. J lost 3 bases, V lost 4 bases, and 7 bases had no gene match.

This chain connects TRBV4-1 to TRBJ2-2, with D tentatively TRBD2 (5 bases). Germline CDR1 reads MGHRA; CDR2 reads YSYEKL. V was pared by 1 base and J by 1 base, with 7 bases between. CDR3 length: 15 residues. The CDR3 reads CASSQVGGNTGELFF. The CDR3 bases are TGCGCCAGCAGCCAAGTTGGAGGGAACACCGGGGAGCTGTTTTTT.

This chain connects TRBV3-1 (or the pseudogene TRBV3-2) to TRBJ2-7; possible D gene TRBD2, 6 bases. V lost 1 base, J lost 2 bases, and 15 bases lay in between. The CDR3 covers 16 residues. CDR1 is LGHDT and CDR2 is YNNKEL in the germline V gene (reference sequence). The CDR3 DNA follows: TGTGCCAGCAGCCAAGGCCCAGGGCCGGGGGCCTACGAGCAGTACTTC. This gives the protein CASSQGPGPGAYEQYF.

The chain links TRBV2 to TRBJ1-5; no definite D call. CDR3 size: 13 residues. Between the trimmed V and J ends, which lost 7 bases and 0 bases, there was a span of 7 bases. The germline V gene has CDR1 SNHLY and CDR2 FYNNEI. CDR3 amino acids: CASKDDSNQPQHF. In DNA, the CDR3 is TGTGCCAGCAAGGATGATAGCAATCAGCCCCAGCATTTT. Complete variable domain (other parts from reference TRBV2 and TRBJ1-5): EPEVTQTPSHQVTQMGQEVILRCVPISNHLYFYWYRQILGQKVEFLVSFYNNEISEKSEIFDDQFSVERPDGSNFTLKIRSTKLEDSAMYFCASKDDSNQPQHFGDGTRLSIL.

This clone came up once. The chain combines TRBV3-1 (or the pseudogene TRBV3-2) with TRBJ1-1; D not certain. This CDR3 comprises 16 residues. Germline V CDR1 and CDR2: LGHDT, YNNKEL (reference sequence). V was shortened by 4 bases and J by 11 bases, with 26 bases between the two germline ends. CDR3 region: CASSPETSDGAPGAFF. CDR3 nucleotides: TGTGCCAGCAGCCCCGAAACCAGCGACGGAGCTCCTGGGGCTTTCTTT.

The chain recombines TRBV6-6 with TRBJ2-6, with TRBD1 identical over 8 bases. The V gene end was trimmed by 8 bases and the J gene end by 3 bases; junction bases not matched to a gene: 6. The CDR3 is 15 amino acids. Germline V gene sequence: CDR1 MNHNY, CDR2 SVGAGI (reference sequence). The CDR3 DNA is TGTGCCAGCGGACAGGGAAAGGGTGGGGCCAACGTCCTGACTTTC. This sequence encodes CASGQGKGGANVLTF.

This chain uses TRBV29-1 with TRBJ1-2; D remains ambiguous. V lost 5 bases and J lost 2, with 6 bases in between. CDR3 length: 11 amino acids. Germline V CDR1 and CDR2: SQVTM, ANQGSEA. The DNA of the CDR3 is TGCAGCGTTAAAATAAACTATGGCTACACCTTC. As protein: CSVKINYGYTF.

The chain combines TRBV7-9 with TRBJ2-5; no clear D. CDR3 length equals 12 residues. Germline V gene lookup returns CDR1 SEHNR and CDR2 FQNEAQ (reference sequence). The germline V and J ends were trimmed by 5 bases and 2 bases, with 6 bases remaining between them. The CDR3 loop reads CASSPVQETQYF. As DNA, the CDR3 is TGTGCCAGCAGCCCAGTGCAAGAGACCCAGTACTTC. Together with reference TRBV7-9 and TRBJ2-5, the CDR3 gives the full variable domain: DTGVSQNPRHKITKRGQNVTFRCDPISEHNRLYWYRQTLGQGPEFLTYFQNEAQLEKSRLLSDRFSAERPKGSFSTLEIQRTEQGDSAMYLCASSPVQETQYFGPGTRLLVL.